The table lists the clone carrying this TCR beta chain with many counts. Its antigen is not known. TCRdb itself ran the reads through MiXCR, one entry per CDR3 protein. Here the sample spans under 350,000 distinct CDR3 sequences, about 20% being singletons. These data are taken from a study of T cell repertoires in cytomegalovirus infection. Study in general: Shared public TCR beta signatures pointed to both CMV infection and a matching HLA type.

This CDR3 has 13 residues. The germline V gene has CDR1 SEHNR and CDR2 FQNEAQ (reference sequence). Between the trimmed V and J ends, which lost 2 bases and 4 bases, there was a span of 8 bases. General observations from the study: Using cumulative public TCR beta family frequency, the authors identified those who carried CMV together with the relevant HLA. HLA-C-restricted CMV clonotypes gave the most frequent clonotype in two of eight donors.

Specimen: cultured PBMCs, collected from culture after CMV antigen stimulation. The sequence came from a human donor in good health (CMV status not recorded). Some clones in this sample may be carry-over from other donors' samples. V gene TRBV7-9 combines with J gene TRBJ2-5; D ambiguous. DNA of the CDR3: TGTGCCAGCAGCTTATCAGTTCCAGAGACCCAGTACTTC. This codes for CASSLSVPETQYF.